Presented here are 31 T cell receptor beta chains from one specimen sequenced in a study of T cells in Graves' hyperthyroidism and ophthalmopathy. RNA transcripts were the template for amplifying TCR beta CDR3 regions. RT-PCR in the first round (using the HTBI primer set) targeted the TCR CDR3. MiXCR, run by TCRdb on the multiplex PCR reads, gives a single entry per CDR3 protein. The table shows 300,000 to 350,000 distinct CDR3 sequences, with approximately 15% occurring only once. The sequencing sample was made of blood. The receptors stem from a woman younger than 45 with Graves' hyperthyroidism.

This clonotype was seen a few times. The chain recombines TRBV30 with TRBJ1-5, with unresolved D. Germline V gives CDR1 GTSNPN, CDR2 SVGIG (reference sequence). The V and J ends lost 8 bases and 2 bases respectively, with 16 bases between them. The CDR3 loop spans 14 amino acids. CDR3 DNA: TGTGCCGGAACCGGGAGCGGAGGCAATCAGCCCCAGCATTTT. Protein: CAGTGSGGNQPQHF.

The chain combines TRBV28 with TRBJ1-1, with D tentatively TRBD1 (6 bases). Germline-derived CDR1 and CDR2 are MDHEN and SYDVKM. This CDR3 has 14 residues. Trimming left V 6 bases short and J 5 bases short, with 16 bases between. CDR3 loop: CASSWGGQGTEAFF. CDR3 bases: TGTGCCAGCAGCTGGGGGGGGCAGGGGACTGAAGCTTTCTTT.

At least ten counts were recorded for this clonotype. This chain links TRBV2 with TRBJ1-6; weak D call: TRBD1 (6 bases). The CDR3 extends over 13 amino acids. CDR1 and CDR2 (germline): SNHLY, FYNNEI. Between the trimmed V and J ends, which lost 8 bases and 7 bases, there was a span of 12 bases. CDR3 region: CASFRTENSPLHF. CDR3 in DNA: TGTGCCAGCTTCCGGACAGAAAATTCACCCCTCCACTTT.

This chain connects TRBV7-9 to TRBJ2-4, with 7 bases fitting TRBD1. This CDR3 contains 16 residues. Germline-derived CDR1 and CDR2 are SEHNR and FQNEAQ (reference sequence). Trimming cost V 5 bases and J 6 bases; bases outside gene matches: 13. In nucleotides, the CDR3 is TGTGCCAGCAGCCCACACCCGGGACAGAGATTAAACATTCAGTACTTC. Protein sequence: CASSPHPGQRLNIQYF.

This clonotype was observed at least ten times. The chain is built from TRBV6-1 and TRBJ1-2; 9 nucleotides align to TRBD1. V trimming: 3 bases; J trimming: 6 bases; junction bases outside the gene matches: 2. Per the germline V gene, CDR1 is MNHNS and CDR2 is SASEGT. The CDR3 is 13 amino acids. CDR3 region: CASSDRDRDGYTF. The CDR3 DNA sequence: TGTGCCAGCAGTGACCGGGACAGGGATGGCTACACCTTC.

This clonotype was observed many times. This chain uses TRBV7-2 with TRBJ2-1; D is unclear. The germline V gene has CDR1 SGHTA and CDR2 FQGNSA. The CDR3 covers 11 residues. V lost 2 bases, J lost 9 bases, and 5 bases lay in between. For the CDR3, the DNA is TGTGCCAGCAGCTTAATGGGTGAGCAGTTCTTC. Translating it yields CASSLMGEQFF. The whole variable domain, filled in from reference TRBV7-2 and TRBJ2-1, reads GAGVSQSPSNKVTEKGKDVELRCDPISGHTALYWYRQSLGQGLEFLIYFQGNSAPDKSGLPSDRFSAERTGGSVSTLTIQRTQQEDSAVYLCASSLMGEQFFGPGTRLTVL.

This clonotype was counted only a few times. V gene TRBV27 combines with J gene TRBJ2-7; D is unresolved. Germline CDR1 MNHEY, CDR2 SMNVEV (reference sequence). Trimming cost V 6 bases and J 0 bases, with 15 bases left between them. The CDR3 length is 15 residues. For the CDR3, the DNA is TGTGCCAGCAGACCTTTGGCGCGGAACTCCTACGAGCAGTACTTC. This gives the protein CASRPLARNSYEQYF.

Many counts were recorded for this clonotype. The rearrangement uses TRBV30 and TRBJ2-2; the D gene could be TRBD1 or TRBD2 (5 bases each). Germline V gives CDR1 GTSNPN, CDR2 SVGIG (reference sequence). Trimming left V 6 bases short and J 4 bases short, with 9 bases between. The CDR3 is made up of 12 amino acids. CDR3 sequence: CACAGSTGELFF. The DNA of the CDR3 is TGTGCCTGCGCAGGGAGCACCGGGGAGCTGTTTTTT.

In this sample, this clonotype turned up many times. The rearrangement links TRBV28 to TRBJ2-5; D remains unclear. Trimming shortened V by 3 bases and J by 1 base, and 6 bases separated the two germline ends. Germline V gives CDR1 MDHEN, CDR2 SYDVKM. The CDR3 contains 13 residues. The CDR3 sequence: CASSLSAQETQYF. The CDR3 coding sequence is TGTGCCAGCAGTTTGTCAGCCCAAGAGACCCAGTACTTC.

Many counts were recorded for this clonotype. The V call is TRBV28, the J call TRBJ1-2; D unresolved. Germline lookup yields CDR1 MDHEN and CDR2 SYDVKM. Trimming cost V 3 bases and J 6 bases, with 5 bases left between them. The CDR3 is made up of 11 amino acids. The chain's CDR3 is CASSFKHGYTF. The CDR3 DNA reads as TGTGCCAGCAGTTTCAAGCATGGCTACACCTTC.

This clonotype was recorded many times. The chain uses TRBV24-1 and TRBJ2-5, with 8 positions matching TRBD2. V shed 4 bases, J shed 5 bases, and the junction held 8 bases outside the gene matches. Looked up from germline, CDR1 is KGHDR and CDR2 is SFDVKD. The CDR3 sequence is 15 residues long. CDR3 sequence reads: CATSDPMTSVETQYF. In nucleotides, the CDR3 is TGTGCCACCAGTGACCCGATGACTAGCGTGGAGACCCAGTACTTC.

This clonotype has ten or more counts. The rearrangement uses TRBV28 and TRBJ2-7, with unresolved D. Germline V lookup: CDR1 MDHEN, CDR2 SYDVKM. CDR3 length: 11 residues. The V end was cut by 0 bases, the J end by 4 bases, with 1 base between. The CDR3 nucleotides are TGTGCCAGCAGTTTATGGTACGAGCAGTACTTC. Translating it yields CASSLWYEQYF. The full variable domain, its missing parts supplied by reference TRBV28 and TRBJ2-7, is DVKVTQSSRYLVKRTGEKVFLECVQDMDHENMFWYRQDPGLGLRLIYFSYDVKMKEKGDIPEGYSVSREKKERFSLILESASTNQTSMYLCASSLWYEQYFGPGTRLTVT.

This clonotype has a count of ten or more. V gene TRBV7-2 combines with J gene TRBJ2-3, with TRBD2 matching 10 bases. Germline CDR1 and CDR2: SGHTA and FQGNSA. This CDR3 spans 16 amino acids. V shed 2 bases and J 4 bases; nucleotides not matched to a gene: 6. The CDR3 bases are TGTGCCAGCAGCTTAAGTAGCGGGAGGACGGCAGATACGCAGTATTTT. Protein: CASSLSSGRTADTQYF.

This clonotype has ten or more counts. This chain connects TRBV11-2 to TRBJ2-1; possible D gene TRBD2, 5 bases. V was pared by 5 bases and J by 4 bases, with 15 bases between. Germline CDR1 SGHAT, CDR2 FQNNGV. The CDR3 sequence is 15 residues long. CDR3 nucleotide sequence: TGTGCCAGCAGCCAAGAGGGCTACGGGTACAATGAGCAGTTCTTC. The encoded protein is CASSQEGYGYNEQFF.

The CDR3: CASSFRGLDLSSGANVLTF. Here the CDR3 DNA reads TGTGCCAGCAGCTTCCGGGGGCTAGATTTGTCCTCTGGGGCCAACGTCCTGACTTTC. This sequence joins TRBV7-8 and TRBJ2-6; D tentatively fits TRBD1 or TRBD2 (6 bases each). From germline, CDR1 is SGHVS and CDR2 FQNEAQ. CDR3 length: 19 amino acids. V lost 3 bases to trimming and J lost 0 bases, with 18 bases between them.

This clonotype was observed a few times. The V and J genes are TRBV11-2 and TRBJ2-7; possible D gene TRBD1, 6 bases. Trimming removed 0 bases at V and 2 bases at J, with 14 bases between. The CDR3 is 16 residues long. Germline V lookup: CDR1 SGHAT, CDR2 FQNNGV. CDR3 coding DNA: TGTGCCAGCAGCTTAGATGGTTGGCAGGGGACCTACGAGCAGTACTTC. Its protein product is CASSLDGWQGTYEQYF.

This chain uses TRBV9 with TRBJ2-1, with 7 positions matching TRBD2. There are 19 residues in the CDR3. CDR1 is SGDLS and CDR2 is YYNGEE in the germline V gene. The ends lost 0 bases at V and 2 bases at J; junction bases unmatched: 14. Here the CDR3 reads CASSVGGGAPQGPYNEQFF. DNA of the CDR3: TGTGCCAGCAGCGTAGGGGGGGGAGCGCCTCAGGGCCCCTACAATGAGCAGTTCTTC.

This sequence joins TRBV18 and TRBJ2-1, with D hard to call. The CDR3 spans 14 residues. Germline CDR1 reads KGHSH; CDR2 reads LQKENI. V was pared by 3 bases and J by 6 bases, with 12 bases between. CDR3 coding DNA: TGTGCCAGCTCACCCAGGCAGGCCCTCAATGAGCAGTTCTTC. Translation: CASSPRQALNEQFF.

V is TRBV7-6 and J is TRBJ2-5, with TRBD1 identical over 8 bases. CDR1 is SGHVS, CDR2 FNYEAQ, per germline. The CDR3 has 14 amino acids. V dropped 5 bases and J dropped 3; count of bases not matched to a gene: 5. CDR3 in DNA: TGTGCCAGCAGCCGGGACAGGTCCGAAGAGACCCAGTACTTC. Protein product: CASSRDRSEETQYF.

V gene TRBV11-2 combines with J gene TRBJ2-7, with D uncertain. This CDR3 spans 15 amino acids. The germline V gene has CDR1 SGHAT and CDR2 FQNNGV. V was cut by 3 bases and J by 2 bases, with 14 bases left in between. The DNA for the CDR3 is TGTGCCAGCAGCTTTCGACCCCAAGGCCCCTACGAGCAGTACTTC. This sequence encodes CASSFRPQGPYEQYF. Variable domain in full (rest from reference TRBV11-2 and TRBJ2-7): EAGVAQSPRYKIIEKRQSVAFWCNPISGHATLYWYQQILGQGPKLLIQFQNNGVVDDSQLPKDRFSAERLKGVDSTLKIQPAKLEDSAVYLCASSFRPQGPYEQYFGPGTRLTVT.

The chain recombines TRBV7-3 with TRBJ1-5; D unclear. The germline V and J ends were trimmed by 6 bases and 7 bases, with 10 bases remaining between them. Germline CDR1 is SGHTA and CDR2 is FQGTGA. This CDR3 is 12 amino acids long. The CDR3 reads CASRGGGQPQHF. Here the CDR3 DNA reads TGTGCCAGCAGGGGAGGAGGGCAGCCCCAGCATTTT.

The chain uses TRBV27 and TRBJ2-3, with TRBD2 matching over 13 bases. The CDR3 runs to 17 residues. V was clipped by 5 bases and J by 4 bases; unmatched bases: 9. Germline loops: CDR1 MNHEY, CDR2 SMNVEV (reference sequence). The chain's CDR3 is CASSPWRLAGGSDTQYF. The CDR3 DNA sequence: TGTGCCAGCAGTCCTTGGAGACTAGCGGGAGGCTCAGATACGCAGTATTTT.

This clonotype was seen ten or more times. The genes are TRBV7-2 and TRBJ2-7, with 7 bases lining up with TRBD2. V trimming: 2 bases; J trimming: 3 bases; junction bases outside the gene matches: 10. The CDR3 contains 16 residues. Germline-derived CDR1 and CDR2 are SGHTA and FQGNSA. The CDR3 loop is CASSLRGGAGNYEQYF. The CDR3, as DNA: TGTGCCAGCAGCTTACGGGGAGGGGCCGGGAACTACGAGCAGTACTTC.

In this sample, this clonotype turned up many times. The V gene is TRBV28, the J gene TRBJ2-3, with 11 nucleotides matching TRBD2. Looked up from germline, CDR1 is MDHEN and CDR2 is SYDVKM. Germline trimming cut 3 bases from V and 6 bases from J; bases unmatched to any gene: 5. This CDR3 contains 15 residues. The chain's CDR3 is CASSLTSGTSDTQYF. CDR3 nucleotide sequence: TGTGCCAGCAGTTTGACTAGCGGGACGTCTGATACGCAGTATTTT.

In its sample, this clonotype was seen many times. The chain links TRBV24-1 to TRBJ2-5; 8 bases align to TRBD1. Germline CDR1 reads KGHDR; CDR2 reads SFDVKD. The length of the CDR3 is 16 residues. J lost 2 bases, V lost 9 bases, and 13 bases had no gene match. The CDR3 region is CATGRQGNLGQETQYF. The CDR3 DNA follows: TGTGCCACCGGAAGACAGGGGAATTTGGGGCAAGAGACCCAGTACTTC.

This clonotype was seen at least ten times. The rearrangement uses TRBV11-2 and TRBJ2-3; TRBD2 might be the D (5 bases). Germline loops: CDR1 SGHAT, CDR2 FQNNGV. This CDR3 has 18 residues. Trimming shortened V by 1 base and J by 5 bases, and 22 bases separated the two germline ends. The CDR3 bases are TGTGCCAGCAGCTTAGCTATAACTAGTTTGGGTTTCGGAGATACGCAGTATTTT. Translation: CASSLAITSLGFGDTQYF.

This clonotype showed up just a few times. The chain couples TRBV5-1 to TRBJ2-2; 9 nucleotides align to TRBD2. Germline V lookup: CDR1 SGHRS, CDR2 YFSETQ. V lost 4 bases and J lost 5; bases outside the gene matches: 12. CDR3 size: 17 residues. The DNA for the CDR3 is TGCGCCAGCAGCGCCCAATTTAGCGGGAGAGGGACCGGGGAGCTGTTTTTT. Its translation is CASSAQFSGRGTGELFF.

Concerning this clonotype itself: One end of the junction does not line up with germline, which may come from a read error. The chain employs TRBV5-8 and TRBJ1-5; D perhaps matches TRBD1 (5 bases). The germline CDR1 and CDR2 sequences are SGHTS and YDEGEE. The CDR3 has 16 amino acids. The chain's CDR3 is CASTAAPQGSNQPPHF. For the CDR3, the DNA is TGTGCCAGCACCGCCGCACCCCAGGGAAGCAATCAGCCCCCGCATTTT.

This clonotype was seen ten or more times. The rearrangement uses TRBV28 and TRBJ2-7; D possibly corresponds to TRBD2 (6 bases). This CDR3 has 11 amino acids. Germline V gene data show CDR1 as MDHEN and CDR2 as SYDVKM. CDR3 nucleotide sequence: TGTGCAACGGGGGAGAACTACGAGCAGTACTTC. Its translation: CATGENYEQYF.

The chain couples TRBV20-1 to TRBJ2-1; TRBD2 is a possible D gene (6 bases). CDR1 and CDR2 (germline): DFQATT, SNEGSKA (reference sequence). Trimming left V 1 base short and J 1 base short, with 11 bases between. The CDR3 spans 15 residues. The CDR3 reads CSARGGELSYNEQFF. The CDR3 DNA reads TGCAGTGCTAGAGGGGGGGAGTTATCCTACAATGAGCAGTTCTTC.

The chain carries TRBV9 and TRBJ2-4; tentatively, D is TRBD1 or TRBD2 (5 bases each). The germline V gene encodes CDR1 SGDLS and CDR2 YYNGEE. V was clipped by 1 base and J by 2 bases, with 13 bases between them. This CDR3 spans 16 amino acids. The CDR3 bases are TGTGCCAGCAGCGTATCGGGGTCAGGGACCAAAAACATTCAGTACTTC. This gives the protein CASSVSGSGTKNIQYF.